This T cell receptor beta chain was sequenced for a study of a mutant IDH1 vaccine in newly diagnosed glioma. Overall study context: Initiation of the vaccine course occurred 4-6 weeks after radiotherapy alone, or alongside temozolomide cycles.

On this clone: Its antigen remains unknown.

Germline-derived CDR1 and CDR2 are MNHEY and SMNVEV (reference sequence). This CDR3 spans 17 amino acids. Losses at the gene ends were 6 bases for V and 1 base for J; bases not matched to a gene: 12. Libraries were prepared by immunoSEQ multiplex PCR; TCRdb keeps only in-frame clonotypes and omits some of them. The table has some 23,000 clones, roughly 70% seen once. Stated time point: week 11, during vaccination. What each vaccine dose contained was 300 ug of mutant IDH1 20-mer peptide, accompanied by topical imiquimod. Sequencing used peripheral blood mononuclear cells (PBMCs), obtained from a glioma patient whose treatment included an IDH1 peptide vaccine. This clonotype originated in a young man with glioma. Some clones in this sample may be carry-over from other donors' samples. The chain has TRBV27 and TRBJ2-1; 7 nucleotides agree with TRBD1. The CDR3 DNA is TGTGCCAGCAGCCGGGACAGCCTACCCATATCCTACAATGAGCAGTTCTTC. It translates to CASSRDSLPISYNEQFF.